Listed below are T cell receptor beta chains from one sample, sequenced in a study of CD8 T cells in Susac syndrome. TCRdb recomputed calls from the immunoSEQ multiplex PCR reads with MiXCR, one row per CDR3 protein. The sample holds 150,000 to 200,000 distinct CDR3 sequences, just under 95% seen once. Sequenced sample: CD4+ T cells from PBMCs. The receptors were gathered from a human donor in good health. CDR3s include the opening cysteine and the closing phenylalanine or tryptophan. The D gene is left open where the match is weak. Some rows have no size entry. The others give once, few or many, or a class for an expanded clone.

v_gene	abundance	d_gene	j_gene	CDR3nt	CDR3aa
TRBV20-1	NA	TRBD1	TRBJ2-1	TGCAGTGCTAACCGGGACAGGGGGGACGATGAGCAGTTCTTC	CSANRDRGDDEQFF
TRBV7-2	once	NA	TRBJ2-7	TGTGCCAGCAGCTTAGTTGGACAGACCTACGAGCAGTACTTC	CASSLVGQTYEQYF
TRBV20-1	once	TRBD2	TRBJ2-1	TGCAGTGTTCACCCACGGGGGGTAGGGTTGCACGGTGAGCAGTTCTTC	CSVHPRGVGLHGEQFF
TRBV29-1	NA	NA	TRBJ2-3	TGCAGCGTTGGAGGCCTGGAGGGAGATACGCAGTATTTT	CSVGGLEGDTQYF
TRBV5-1	NA	NA	TRBJ2-2	TGCGCCAGCAGCTTCGAAGGAAACACCGGGGAGCTGTTTTTT	CASSFEGNTGELFF
TRBV20-1	NA	NA	TRBJ2-6	TGCAGTGCCCCGGAATTTTCTGGGGCCAACGTCCTGACTTTC	CSAPEFSGANVLTF
TRBV29-1	NA	NA	TRBJ2-3	TGCAGCGCCGCAGAAGGCGCCGATCCCACAGATACGCAGTATTTT	CSAAEGADPTDTQYF
TRBV9	NA	NA	TRBJ2-1	TGTGCCAGCAGCGTAGCTTATCTAGCGCCCTACAATGAGCAGTTCTTC	CASSVAYLAPYNEQFF
TRBV18	NA	NA	TRBJ2-1	TGTGCCAGCTCACCACAAAGCTACAATGAGCAGTTCTTC	CASSPQSYNEQFF
TRBV7-8	NA	TRBD2	TRBJ2-1	TGTGCCAGCAGCCCACTAGCGGGGAAGGGGGATAATGAGCAGTTCTTC	CASSPLAGKGDNEQFF
TRBV5-1	NA	NA	TRBJ2-7	TGCGCCAGCAGCTTGGGAGTAGCGGCGAACGAGCAGTACTTC	CASSLGVAANEQYF
TRBV30	NA	NA	TRBJ2-7	TGTGCCTGGAGTGCGGGGGTCGGTAGCTCCTACGAGCAGTACTTC	CAWSAGVGSSYEQYF
TRBV7-2	NA	TRBD2	TRBJ2-1	TGTGCCAGCAGCCCTGGACTAGCGGGGAAATCGGGTGAGCAGTTCTTC	CASSPGLAGKSGEQFF
TRBV29-1	NA	TRBD2	TRBJ2-1	TGCAGCGTTGCCTCGAGCGGGAGGGACCACAATGAGCAGTTCTTC	CSVASSGRDHNEQFF
TRBV20-1	NA	NA	TRBJ2-5	TGCAGTGCGTCGCGGAACACTCAAGAGACCCAGTACTTC	CSASRNTQETQYF
TRBV11-2	NA	TRBD2	TRBJ2-5	TGTGCCAGCAGCTTAGATTTGGCTAGCGGGAGGGAAGAGACCCAGTACTTC	CASSLDLASGREETQYF
TRBV11-2	NA	TRBD2	TRBJ2-1	TGTGCCAGCAGCCTGACTAGCGGGAAGATCGGTGAGCAGTTCTTC	CASSLTSGKIGEQFF
TRBV15	NA	NA	TRBJ2-7	TGTGCCACCAGCAGAGACCCAGGAGGGGTCTACGAGCAGTACTTC	CATSRDPGGVYEQYF
TRBV20-1	NA	NA	TRBJ2-5	TGCAGTGCTAGACCGACAGTCCAAGAGACCCAGTACTTC	CSARPTVQETQYF
TRBV7-9	NA	NA	TRBJ2-2	TGTGCCAGCATAATGGCAGCGTTGGACACCGGGGAGCTGTTTTTT	CASIMAALDTGELFF
TRBV29-1	NA	NA	TRBJ1-1	TGCAGCGTGGTGGACGTAGGCGACACTGAAGCTTTCTTT	CSVVDVGDTEAFF
TRBV20-1	NA	NA	TRBJ2-1	TGCAGTGCTAGATCTCCAGGGCGGGACCAGTTCTTC	CSARSPGRDQFF
TRBV20-1	NA	TRBD1	TRBJ2-7	TGCAGTGCGAAATGGACAGGGAAAATCTACGAGCAGTACTTC	CSAKWTGKIYEQYF
TRBV20-1	once	TRBD2	TRBJ2-3	TGCAGTGCTCACTTGGGCGGGAGTAATACGCAGTATTTT	CSAHLGGSNTQYF
TRBV5-6	NA	NA	TRBJ1-2	TGTGCCAGCAGCTTGAGTAGGGTGCGCGGCTACACCTTC	CASSLSRVRGYTF
TRBV5-1	NA	NA	TRBJ2-7	TGCGCCAGCAGCTTGGAGCTTTTCGGACTAAGTCCCTACGAGCAGTACTTC	CASSLELFGLSPYEQYF
TRBV4-3	NA	NA	TRBJ1-2	TGCGCCAGCAGCCAAGCCGCTCAGATCTATGGCTACACCTTC	CASSQAAQIYGYTF
TRBV24-1	NA	TRBD2	TRBJ2-1	TGTGCCTCAGATCATCTCGGTTCGTCTGGCGGGAGACGGGCTGAGCAGTTCTTC	CASDHLGSSGGRRAEQFF
TRBV4-2	NA	NA	TRBJ1-2	TGTGCCAGCAGCCAAGATGCGGGAATGGGCTATGGCTACACCTTC	CASSQDAGMGYGYTF
TRBV24-1	NA	NA	TRBJ1-5	TGTGCCACCAGTGATGCAGGGCCCAATCAGCCCCAGCATTTT	CATSDAGPNQPQHF
TRBV9	NA	NA	TRBJ2-1	TGTGCCAGCAGCTCAACCCGCGGCAGGAGTTACAATGAGCAGTTCTTC	CASSSTRGRSYNEQFF
TRBV7-9	once	TRBD2	TRBJ2-1	TGTGCCAGCAGCTTAGCGCGACTAGCGGGAGGGAATGAGCAGTTCTTC	CASSLARLAGGNEQFF
TRBV20-1	NA	NA	TRBJ1-5	TGCAGTGCTAGTGAACTAGCCTTTTCACAGCCCCAGCATTTT	CSASELAFSQPQHF
TRBV29-1	NA	NA	TRBJ2-1	TGCAGCGTTCGGGGAAACTACAATGAGCAGTTCTTC	CSVRGNYNEQFF
TRBV7-3	NA	NA	TRBJ1-1	TGTGCCAGCAGCTTCCGACGAGACGGAGAAGCTTTCTTT	CASSFRRDGEAFF
TRBV27	NA	NA	TRBJ2-7	TGTGCCAGCAGTTTACGGGGCGACTACGAGCAGTACTTC	CASSLRGDYEQYF
TRBV23-1	NA	NA	TRBJ2-1	TGCGCCAGCAGTCAATCGGGCCGGGAGTTGTTCCATGAGCAGTTCTTC	CASSQSGRELFHEQFF
TRBV5-4	few	NA	TRBJ1-1	TGTGCCAGCAGTTTCGACCGAAACACTGAAGCTTTCTTT	CASSFDRNTEAFF
TRBV6-5	NA	TRBD2	TRBJ2-3	TGTGCCAGCAGGAACCTAGCGGGAGGCACAGATACGCAGTATTTT	CASRNLAGGTDTQYF
TRBV3-1	NA	NA	TRBJ1-1	TGTGCCAGCAGCCAGCAAACGGGACCCACGAACACTGAAGCTTTCTTT	CASSQQTGPTNTEAFF
TRBV3-1	NA	TRBD2	TRBJ2-2	TGTGCCAGCAGCACTATGGGACTAGGCGGCACCGGGGAGCTGTTTTTT	CASSTMGLGGTGELFF
TRBV24-1	NA	TRBD1	TRBJ2-2	TGTGCCACCAGTGATCGCGGACAGGCTCCCGGGGAGCTGTTTTTT	CATSDRGQAPGELFF
TRBV29-1	NA	NA	TRBJ2-2	TGCAGCGTTGACAACCCAAACACCGGGGAGCTGTTTTTT	CSVDNPNTGELFF
TRBV20-1	NA	TRBD2	TRBJ2-7	TGCAGTGCGCTCACTAGCGGGACCCACGAGCAGTACTTC	CSALTSGTHEQYF
TRBV20-1	NA	NA	TRBJ1-1	TGCAGTGCTAATGGGAGATACACTGAAGCTTTCTTT	CSANGRYTEAFF
TRBV18	NA	NA	TRBJ2-3	TGTGCCAGCTCACCACCCTGGCAACCTGGCACAGATACGCAGTATTTT	CASSPPWQPGTDTQYF
TRBV20-1	NA	NA	TRBJ2-3	TGCAGTGCTAGTGTGGGCGGGGCCACAGATACGCAGTATTTT	CSASVGGATDTQYF
TRBV9	NA	TRBD2	TRBJ2-1	TGTGCCAGCAGCGTAGTAGCGGGGGCTACAAGTGAGCAGTTCTTC	CASSVVAGATSEQFF
TRBV18	NA	NA	TRBJ2-7	TGTGCCAGCTCACCGCCGGGGGCTTACGAGCAGTACTTC	CASSPPGAYEQYF
TRBV6-2/TRBV6-3	NA	NA	TRBJ2-2	TGTGCCAGCAGCCAGGGAGTCACCGGGGAGCTGTTTTTT	CASSQGVTGELFF